This TCR beta chain was identified in a study of Graves' ophthalmopathy and Graves' hyperthyroidism. Whole-study context: Before any treatment was given, at initial diagnosis, peripheral blood was collected. Study observations and caveats: Blood repertoires reportedly contained most expanded thyroid clonotypes above 0.001 frequency.

RNA served as the template for amplifying TCR beta CDR3 regions. Second-round multiplex PCR came after first-round RT-PCR with HTBI primers. From the multiplex PCR reads, TCRdb called clonotypes with MiXCR, one entry per CDR3 protein. Of about 380,000 distinct CDR3 sequences detected, approximately 15% appear once; the ten largest clones hold around 6.6%. Ineligible for inclusion were patients with other autoimmune diseases, uncontrolled infections, pregnancy or lactation. PBMCs were isolated by Ficoll-Paque density gradient centrifugation, using 7.5 to 10 ml of fresh peripheral blood as the starting material. Looked up from germline, CDR1 is SGDLS and CDR2 is YYNGEE. V lost 3 bases, J lost 7 bases, and 13 bases lay in between. This CDR3 is 14 amino acids long. In its sample, this clonotype was seen a few times. Antigen: not known.

The material sequenced was peripheral blood. The genes are TRBV9 and TRBJ2-2; the D call may be TRBD1 or TRBD2 (5 bases each). This receptor was taken from a woman under 30 with stable Graves' hyperthyroidism. The CDR3 DNA sequence: TGTGCCAGCAGCGCCCAGGGACCTAACGGGGAGCTGTTTTTT. Translating it yields CASSAQGPNGELFF.